This is a list of T cell receptor beta chains from one sample in a study of T cells in Graves' hyperthyroidism and ophthalmopathy. TCRdb analysed the multiplex PCR reads with MiXCR anew, one entry per CDR3 protein. Altogether under 300,000 distinct CDR3 sequences are present, more than 14% being singletons, with the ten largest covering roughly 14%. Sequencing was carried out using blood. All receptors derive from a woman aged 40-49 years with Graves' hyperthyroidism that later progressed to Graves' ophthalmopathy. The CDR3 runs from the conserved cysteine through the conserved F or W. The order of the fields is J gene, clone size, D gene, V gene, CDR3 DNA, CDR3 protein. The D gene is left open where the match is weak. Expanded clones are given a class, and other clones once, few, many or no size at all.

TRBJ1-6,.,.,TRBV12-3/TRBV12-4,TGTGCCAGCAGCCCTCGAGGCCAGGGTAATTCACCCCTCCACTTT,CASSPRGQGNSPLHF
TRBJ1-2,many,.,TRBV18,TGTGCCAGCTCACCGGGACGAAACTATGGCTACACCTTC,CASSPGRNYGYTF
TRBJ2-7,.,TRBD2,TRBV6-2/TRBV6-3,TGTGCCAGCAGAATAACTGAGAGCGGGAGCTACGAGCAGTACTTC,CASRITESGSYEQYF
TRBJ2-7,.,TRBD2,TRBV5-1,TGCGCCAGCAGCTCTAATAGGCGGGAGGGCCAACACGAGCAGTACTTC,CASSSNRREGQHEQYF
TRBJ2-2,.,TRBD2,TRBV9,TGTGCCAGCAGCCCCCGAGCGGGAGGGGGCACCGGGGAGCTGTTTTTT,CASSPRAGGGTGELFF
TRBJ1-1,.,.,TRBV27,TGTGCCAGCAGTTTTGTCGGGGACGCTGAAGCTTTCTTT,CASSFVGDAEAFF
TRBJ2-3,.,TRBD2,TRBV2,TGTGCCAGCAGTCTACCGAGACTAGCGGGAGAAAGAACAGATACGCAGTATTTT,CASSLPRLAGERTDTQYF
TRBJ2-2,many,TRBD1,TRBV19,TGTGCCAGTAGTCCGGGGACAGGGATGACCGGGGAGCTGTTTTTT,CASSPGTGMTGELFF
TRBJ2-2,many,TRBD2,TRBV28,TGTGCCAGCAGTCCCACCGTTAGCGGGAGGGCCTTTCTGGGCGGGGAGCTGTTTTTT,CASSPTVSGRAFLGGELFF
TRBJ2-7,few,.,TRBV7-9,TGTGCCAGCAGCTCAAACAGGGTCGAGCAGTACTTC,CASSSNRVEQYF
TRBJ1-6,many,.,TRBV7-9,TGTGCCAGCAGCTTATTCTGGCTCCGGAACGGGCATAATTCACCCCTCCACTTT,CASSLFWLRNGHNSPLHF
TRBJ2-7,many,TRBD2,TRBV3-1,TGTGCCAGCAGGGGACTAGCGGGAATGTACGGCTCCTACGAGCAGTACTTC,CASRGLAGMYGSYEQYF
TRBJ2-1,few,.,TRBV2,TGTGCCAGCAGTGTAGCGGAGAGCTCCTACAATGAGCAGTTCTTC,CASSVAESSYNEQFF
TRBJ2-7,many,TRBD2,TRBV6-5,TGTGCCAGCAGTTGGACCGGGACTAGCGTCTACGAGCAGTACTTC,CASSWTGTSVYEQYF
TRBJ2-5,many,.,TRBV18,TGTGCCAGCTCCCCCCCGGGCGCCTTCCAAGAGACCCAGTACTTC,CASSPPGAFQETQYF
TRBJ2-2,many,.,TRBV9,TGTGCCAGCAGCGTAGCTGGGGTGGGGTGGGAGAACACCGGGGAGCTGTTTTTT,CASSVAGVGWENTGELFF
TRBJ2-1,many,.,TRBV11-2,TGTGCCAGCAGCCGCGGCCATGAGCAGTTCTTC,CASSRGHEQFF
TRBJ2-7,.,TRBD1,TRBV19,TGTGCCAGTAGTCCAGGACAGGGGGAGCCCTTCCACGAGCAGTACTTC,CASSPGQGEPFHEQYF
TRBJ2-2,many,.,TRBV19,TGTGCCAGTAAAGGACAACCCGGAGCGAACACCGGGGAGCTGTTTTTT,CASKGQPGANTGELFF
TRBJ2-7,.,.,TRBV18,TGTGCCAGCTCGCAGGACGGTTACTCCTACGAGCAGTACTTC,CASSQDGYSYEQYF
TRBJ2-1,few,TRBD2,TRBV18,TGTGCCAGCTCATATATCACCGGGACTAGCGCCCGCAATGAGCAGTTCTTC,CASSYITGTSARNEQFF
TRBJ1-2,many,.,TRBV19,TGTGCCAGTAGTATAATACAGGGAAAGAATGGCTACACCTTC,CASSIIQGKNGYTF
TRBJ1-1,.,.,TRBV28,TGTGCCAGCAGGCCTCCGGGGGGCGGTCGCACTGAAGCTTTCTTT,CASRPPGGGRTEAFF
TRBJ2-7,many,.,TRBV7-9,TGTGCCAGCAGCACATATGGGGACGGATCGTACTCCTACGAGCAGTACTTC,CASSTYGDGSYSYEQYF
TRBJ2-3,many,.,TRBV9,TGTGCCAGCAGCGCGTTCGGGGGTCGCACAGATACGCAGTATTTT,CASSAFGGRTDTQYF
TRBJ2-1,many,.,TRBV9,TGTGCCAGCAGCGTAGGTTTGGGACCTCCCCCTTACAATGAGCAGTTCTTC,CASSVGLGPPPYNEQFF